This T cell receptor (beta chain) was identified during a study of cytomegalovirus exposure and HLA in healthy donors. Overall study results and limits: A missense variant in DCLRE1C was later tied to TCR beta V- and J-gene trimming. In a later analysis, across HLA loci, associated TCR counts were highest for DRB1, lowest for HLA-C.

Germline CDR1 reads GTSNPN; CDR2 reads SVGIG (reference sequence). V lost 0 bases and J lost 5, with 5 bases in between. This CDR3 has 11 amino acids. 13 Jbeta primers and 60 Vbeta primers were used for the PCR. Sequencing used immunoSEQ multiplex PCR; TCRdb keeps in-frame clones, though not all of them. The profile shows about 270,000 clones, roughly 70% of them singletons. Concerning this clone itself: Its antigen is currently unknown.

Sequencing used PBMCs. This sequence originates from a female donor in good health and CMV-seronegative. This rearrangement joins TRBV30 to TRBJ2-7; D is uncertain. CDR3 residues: CAWSVLDEQYF. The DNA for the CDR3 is TGTGCCTGGAGTGTACTGGACGAGCAGTACTTC.